One and the same sample provided the 9 T cell receptor beta chains below, sequenced in a study of cytotoxic CD8 clonotypes in ibrutinib-treated CLL. Clones were sequenced by immunoSEQ multiplex PCR, and TCRdb holds only the in-frame ones, with some missing. This table has approximately 53,000 clones, approximately 87% appearing once. This specimen was PBMCs, taken after 24 months of ibrutinib treatment. The receptor set was obtained from a human donor with chronic lymphocytic leukemia.

The chain recombines TRBV28 with TRBJ2-7; a possible D gene is TRBD2 (5 bases). The CDR3 runs 14 residues. V lost 2 bases, J lost 4 bases, and 12 bases lay in between. Germline CDR1 MDHEN, CDR2 SYDVKM. The CDR3 bases are TGTGCCAGCAGTTTAACCGGTCCGGGGTACGAGCAGTACTTC. It specifies CASSLTGPGYEQYF.

The CDR3 DNA sequence: TGTGCCAGCACCGACGGGACAGCAGGTCGTTACGAGCAGTACTTC. It is translated as CASTDGTAGRYEQYF. J is TRBJ2-7 and V is TRBV6-6, with TRBD1 matching 7 bases. The CDR3 is 15 residues long. CDR1 MNHNY and CDR2 SVGAGI come from the germline V gene (reference sequence). The ends lost 7 bases at V and 4 bases at J; junction bases unmatched: 13.

This clone showed up just once. The chain employs TRBV14 and TRBJ2-2, with TRBD2 as a possible D gene (6 bases). CDR1 and CDR2 from the germline V gene are SGHDN and FVKESK. V was shortened by 0 bases and J by 5 bases, with 10 bases between the two germline ends. The CDR3 extends over 15 amino acids. This chain's CDR3 is CASSQDFGGTGELFF. CDR3 coding DNA: TGTGCCAGCAGCCAAGATTTCGGGGGAACCGGGGAGCTGTTTTTT.

The count of this clone is one. The chain is built from TRBV7-8 and TRBJ2-5; D is perhaps TRBD1 (6 bases). This CDR3 region has 14 residues. Germline V gives CDR1 SGHVS, CDR2 FQNEAQ. V lost 4 bases to trimming and J lost 3 bases, with 12 bases between them. The CDR3, as DNA: TGTGCCAGCAGCTGGCAGGGGCAGAAAGAGACCCAGTACTTC. It encodes CASSWQGQKETQYF.

The chain is built from TRBV5-8 and TRBJ1-1; D gene unclear. The V and J ends lost 2 bases and 3 bases respectively, with 14 bases between them. The CDR3 extends over 15 amino acids. Germline V lookup: CDR1 SGHTS, CDR2 YDEGEE. Here the CDR3 DNA reads TGTGCCAGCAGCTTCCTCCCCCGAGGGTACACTGAAGCTTTCTTT. Residues: CASSFLPRGYTEAFF.

This chain joins TRBV28 and TRBJ2-2; D might be TRBD2 (5 bases). This CDR3 region has 16 residues. Germline V gene lookup returns CDR1 MDHEN and CDR2 SYDVKM. V was cut by 6 bases and J by 0 bases, with 14 bases left in between. CDR3 loop: CASRSRVGANTGELFF. The CDR3 nucleotides read TGTGCCAGCAGATCAAGGGTGGGAGCGAACACCGGGGAGCTGTTTTTT.

The J gene is TRBJ2-1, the V gene TRBV18; 11 bases align to TRBD2. The CDR3 covers 19 residues. Trimming cost V 2 bases and J 8 bases; bases outside gene matches: 17. Germline V gene sequence: CDR1 KGHSH, CDR2 LQKENI. DNA of the CDR3: TGTGCCAGCTCACCAATAGCGGCACCCGGGACTAGCGGCATCGATGAGCAGTTCTTC. This sequence encodes CASSPIAAPGTSGIDEQFF.

The V and J genes are TRBV7-9 and TRBJ1-3, with 7 bases that match TRBD1. V lost 5 bases to trimming and J lost 0 bases; unmatched junction nucleotides: 7. Per the germline V gene, CDR1 is SEHNR and CDR2 is FQNEAQ (reference sequence). This CDR3 region has 16 residues. This chain's CDR3 is CASSPGQISSGNTIYF. CDR3 nucleotide sequence: TGTGCCAGCAGCCCGGGACAGATCAGCTCTGGAAACACCATATATTTT.

This clone came up a few times. Here the CDR3 DNA reads TGTGCCAGCAGCTTGGATGGCGGGGAGACCCAGTACTTC. Its protein product is CASSLDGGETQYF. J is TRBJ2-5 and V is TRBV5-4, with D maybe TRBD2 (5 bases). Germline V gives CDR1 SGHNT, CDR2 YYREEE (reference sequence). V dropped 0 bases and J dropped 5 bases, with 8 bases sitting between them. The CDR3 has 13 amino acids.